These 28 T cell receptor beta chains share one sample of origin, sequenced in a study of OX40 agonist ivuxolimab in advanced cancers. Assay used: immunoSEQ multiplex PCR; TCRdb lists only in-frame clones, some missing. The table has around 30,000 clones, roughly 90% seen once. The material was CD4+ or CD8+ T cells sorted from blood, obtained in a trial of the OX40 agonist ivuxolimab. The receptors originated from an adult with an advanced solid tumor such as melanoma, head and neck, liver or kidney cancer.

This clone was picked up a small number of times. The CDR3 DNA reads as TGTGCCTGGATGGGCAGGGAATGGTCACCCCTCCACTTT. This gives the protein CAWMGREWSPLHF. The gene calls are TRBV30 and TRBJ1-6; possible D gene TRBD1, 5 bases. The ends were cut back, 4 bases at V and 10 bases at J, with 14 bases in the middle. This CDR3 region has 13 residues. The V gene's germline CDR1 is GTSNPN and CDR2 SVGIG (reference sequence).

The chain is built from TRBV19 and TRBJ2-7; 7 nucleotides agree with TRBD2. Trimming took 7 bases from V and 0 from J; bases not matched to a gene: 6. CDR1 is LNHDA and CDR2 is SQIVND in the germline V gene (reference sequence). The CDR3 consists of 14 residues. The CDR3 is CASTVRGSSYEQYF. The CDR3 bases are TGTGCCAGTACAGTTCGCGGGAGCTCCTACGAGCAGTACTTC.

The V gene is TRBV29-1, the J gene TRBJ2-7, with TRBD1 matching over 10 bases. This CDR3 is built from 15 residues. The germline V gene encodes CDR1 SQVTM and CDR2 ANQGSEA. V shed 0 bases, J shed 3 bases, and the junction held 5 bases outside the gene matches. CDR3 residues: CSVEDVRDRGYEQYF. The CDR3 DNA reads as TGCAGCGTTGAAGATGTTAGGGACAGGGGCTACGAGCAGTACTTC.

The chain couples TRBV9 to TRBJ1-3, with 10 bases identical to TRBD1. V was pared by 0 bases and J by 2 bases, with 8 bases of the junction left unmatched. CDR3 length: 18 residues. CDR1 is SGDLS and CDR2 is YYNGEE in the germline V gene. This CDR3 reads CASSVEEDRGRAGNTIYF. DNA of the CDR3: TGTGCCAGCAGCGTAGAGGAAGACAGGGGGCGAGCTGGAAACACCATATATTTT.

The chain recombines TRBV9 with TRBJ2-7; possible D gene TRBD1, 6 bases. Germline lookup yields CDR1 SGDLS and CDR2 YYNGEE. V lost 1 base and J lost 5, with 13 bases in between. This CDR3 is 14 amino acids long. In DNA form, the CDR3 reads TGTGCCAGCAGCGTAACAGCAGGGGTGGACGAGCAGTACTTC. It specifies CASSVTAGVDEQYF.

The chain uses TRBV9 and TRBJ2-1; D unclear. Germline CDR1 and CDR2: SGDLS and YYNGEE. V was trimmed by 4 bases and J by 11 bases, leaving 19 bases between them. This CDR3 spans 14 amino acids. The CDR3 DNA follows: TGTGCCAGCAGCCGAATTGACTCGTCAAGAAAGCAGTTCTTC. It codes for CASSRIDSSRKQFF. The whole variable domain, remainder taken from reference TRBV9 and TRBJ2-1, is DSGVTQTPKHLITATGQRVTLRCSPRSGDLSVYWYQQSLDQGLQFLIQYYNGEERAKGNILERFSAQQFPDLHSELNLSSLELGDSALYFCASSRIDSSRKQFFGPGTRLTVL.

The V call is TRBV9, the J call TRBJ2-2; D possibly corresponds to TRBD2 (5 bases). Trimming shortened V by 0 bases and J by 0 bases, and 12 bases separated the two germline ends. In germline, CDR1 is SGDLS, CDR2 YYNGEE. The CDR3 has 17 residues. CDR3 DNA sequence: TGTGCCAGCAGCGTAGCGGGGATACAGACGAACACCGGGGAGCTGTTTTTT. Amino acid sequence: CASSVAGIQTNTGELFF.

This chain connects TRBV7-8 to TRBJ2-7, with TRBD1 identical over 8 bases. Germline V lookup: CDR1 SGHVS, CDR2 FQNEAQ. The V and J ends lost 5 bases and 0 bases, in that order; junction bases with no gene match: 6. CDR3 length: 15 amino acids. The chain's CDR3 is CASSRGTGDSYEQYF. The DNA for the CDR3 is TGTGCCAGCAGCCGAGGGACAGGAGACTCCTACGAGCAGTACTTC.

The chain carries TRBV5-6 and TRBJ2-7, with 8 positions matching TRBD2. The J segment lost 7 bases and the V segment lost 4 bases, leaving 4 bases of the junction unmatched. CDR3 length: 12 residues. In germline, CDR1 is SGHDT, CDR2 YYEEEE. The DNA of the CDR3 is TGTGCCAGCAGCCCGGGGGGGCAAGAGCAGTACTTC. It encodes CASSPGGQEQYF.

The V call is TRBV5-6, the J call TRBJ2-3; no clear D. The CDR3 totals 14 residues. V shed 3 bases and J shed 2 bases, with 10 bases lying between them. Per germline, CDR1 SGHDT and CDR2 YYEEEE. The CDR3 loop reads CASSSAVPTDTQYF. The CDR3, as DNA: TGTGCCAGCAGCTCCGCCGTTCCCACAGATACGCAGTATTTT.

This clone was recorded only once. V and J are TRBV7-2 and TRBJ2-7; possibly TRBD2 for D (7 bases). Germline-derived CDR1 and CDR2 are SGHTA and FQGNSA. V was trimmed by 3 bases and J by 0 bases, leaving 15 bases between them. The CDR3 length is 16 residues. CDR3 bases: TGTGCCAGCAGCTTGTCGGGGGCGGGGGTCTCCTACGAGCAGTACTTC. This codes for CASSLSGAGVSYEQYF.

The chain joins TRBV10-3 to TRBJ2-5; TRBD1 matches at 7 bases. The V gene's germline CDR1 is ENHRY and CDR2 SYGVKD. This CDR3 comprises 15 residues. J was trimmed by 4 bases and V by 5 bases; bases with no gene match: 10. Here the CDR3 reads CAISSTGRGRETQYF. CDR3 nucleotide sequence: TGTGCCATCAGTTCGACAGGGCGAGGGAGAGAGACCCAGTACTTC.

This rearrangement joins TRBV30 to TRBJ2-1, with TRBD2 matching 11 bases. There are 15 residues in the CDR3. CDR1 and CDR2 from the germline V gene are GTSNPN and SVGIG (reference sequence). After removal of 3 bases from V and 7 bases from J, the junction contained 8 bases not matched to a gene. The CDR3 sequence: CAWREPSGGLNEQFF. DNA of the CDR3: TGTGCCTGGAGGGAACCTAGCGGGGGGCTGAATGAGCAGTTCTTC.

The chain couples TRBV27 to TRBJ2-3; D possibly corresponds to TRBD1 (8 bases). The CDR3 has 16 residues. Trimming stripped 5 bases from V and 4 bases from J, with 19 bases between. Germline CDR1 and CDR2: MNHEY and SMNVEV (reference sequence). Here the CDR3 reads CASSPRTGRGADTQYF. The CDR3 DNA reads as TGTGCCAGCAGTCCTCGGACAGGGAGGGGTGCAGATACGCAGTATTTT.

The chain joins TRBV6-5 to TRBJ1-5; D not certain. From germline, CDR1 is MNHEY and CDR2 SVGAGI. This CDR3 has 14 amino acids. V lost 6 bases, J lost 2 bases, and 11 bases lay in between. CDR3 nucleotides: TGTGCCAGCAGACCCCGGACGGGCAATCAGCCCCAGCATTTT. It is translated as CASRPRTGNQPQHF.

J is TRBJ1-2 and V is TRBV6-1; no clear D. V was trimmed by 2 bases and J by 4 bases, leaving 17 bases between them. Germline V lookup: CDR1 MNHNS, CDR2 SASEGT. The CDR3 is 16 amino acids. The CDR3 bases are TGTGCCAGCAGTGAATATTTGAACAGCGTTTTCTATGGCTACACCTTC. This translates into CASSEYLNSVFYGYTF.

This clone is a singleton in its sample. The chain links TRBV4-1 to TRBJ2-1; 9 positions match TRBD1. Germline V lookup: CDR1 MGHRA, CDR2 YSYEKL. Trimming removed 5 bases from V and 4 bases from J; junction bases left unmatched: 9. CDR3 size: 16 residues. CDR3 loop: CASSSFEGQGYNEQFF. The CDR3 DNA sequence: TGCGCCAGCAGCTCTTTTGAGGGACAGGGATACAATGAGCAGTTCTTC.

V and J are TRBV29-1 and TRBJ2-7; D is possibly TRBD2 (5 bases). Per the germline V gene, CDR1 is SQVTM and CDR2 is ANQGSEA. The CDR3 is 12 residues long. The V and J ends lost 7 bases and 7 bases respectively, with 17 bases between them. CDR3 amino acids: CSAGNPEYEQYF. CDR3 nucleotides: TGCAGCGCCGGGAACCCAGAGTATGAGCAGTACTTC.

V gene TRBV10-3 combines with J gene TRBJ1-5; D perhaps matches TRBD1 (6 bases). Germline lookup yields CDR1 ENHRY and CDR2 SYGVKD. V gave up 11 bases and J gave up 7 bases, with 21 bases separating them. CDR3 length equals 14 residues. The CDR3 nucleotides are TGTGCCTCGTCCCCCCAGGGGCGCAGACAGCCCCAGCATTTT. This translates into CASSPQGRRQPQHF.

This chain uses TRBV4-3 with TRBJ2-1; no firm D call. Trimming removed 0 bases at V and 2 bases at J, with 11 bases between. There are 16 residues in the CDR3. Germline V gives CDR1 LGHNA, CDR2 YSLEER. This CDR3 is CASSQDAVGPYNEQFF. The DNA for the CDR3 is TGCGCCAGCAGCCAAGATGCGGTGGGCCCCTACAATGAGCAGTTCTTC.

The chain couples TRBV27 to TRBJ1-5, with unresolved D. Germline-derived CDR1 and CDR2 are MNHEY and SMNVEV (reference sequence). Trimming stripped 9 bases from V and 4 bases from J, with 22 bases between. This CDR3 is 16 amino acids long. The DNA for the CDR3 is TGTGCCAGAGGCGGACGTTCTCTGACGGGAAATCAGCCCCAGCATTTT. It encodes CARGGRSLTGNQPQHF.

This chain joins TRBV9 and TRBJ1-5; D call uncertain. The CDR3 extends over 15 amino acids. CDR1 and CDR2 (germline): SGDLS, YYNGEE. V lost 3 bases and J lost 5, with 15 bases in between. The CDR3 loop reads CASSAGWSEDQPQHF. CDR3 nucleotides: TGTGCCAGCAGCGCCGGGTGGAGTGAGGATCAGCCCCAGCATTTT.

The rearrangement uses TRBV14 and TRBJ2-5, with 13 bases matching TRBD2. The germline V gene has CDR1 SGHDN and CDR2 FVKESK. This CDR3 is 16 amino acids long. Unmatched junction bases numbered 5, after V lost 4 bases and J lost 3 bases. CDR3 nucleotides: TGTGCCAGCAGCCGGGGACTAGCGGGGAGAAAAGAGACCCAGTACTTC. Protein sequence: CASSRGLAGRKETQYF.

The J gene is TRBJ1-1, the V gene TRBV5-6, with TRBD1 as a possible D gene (6 bases). With 1 base removed from V and 0 bases from J, the gap between germline ends came to 13 bases. Germline V CDR1 and CDR2: SGHDT, YYEEEE. The CDR3 covers 16 residues. This CDR3 reads CASSLRTAYMNTEAFF. Here the CDR3 DNA reads TGTGCCAGCAGCTTGAGGACAGCTTACATGAACACTGAAGCTTTCTTT.

The J gene is TRBJ1-5, the V gene TRBV7-8; D possibly corresponds to TRBD1 (5 bases). Germline V gene sequence: CDR1 SGHVS, CDR2 FQNEAQ. The CDR3 runs 15 residues. The V end was cut by 0 bases, the J end by 4 bases, with 10 bases between. The CDR3 DNA reads as TGTGCCAGCAGCTTAGCGATTGGGGGGAATCAGCCCCAGCATTTT. It translates to CASSLAIGGNQPQHF.

The chain carries TRBV19 and TRBJ1-6, with 8 bases aligning to TRBD1. The junction had 10 bases not matched to a gene; V was cut back by 6 bases and J by 9 bases. The CDR3 spans 15 residues. CDR1 is LNHDA and CDR2 is SQIVND in the germline V gene (reference sequence). The CDR3 spells CASRQPDRVSSPLHF. CDR3 DNA sequence: TGTGCCAGTAGACAACCGGACAGGGTGAGTTCACCCCTCCACTTT.

The chain combines TRBV9 with TRBJ2-1, with D hard to call. CDR1 and CDR2 (germline): SGDLS, YYNGEE. The CDR3 sequence is 13 residues long. The ends were cut back, 4 bases at V and 8 bases at J, with 13 bases in the middle. CDR3 coding DNA: TGTGCCAGCAGCTTCACGTCCTGGGATGAGCAGTTCTTC. It encodes CASSFTSWDEQFF.

A few counts support this clone. The chain joins TRBV5-4 to TRBJ1-2; 10 nucleotides line up with TRBD1. The CDR3 consists of 14 residues. Germline assignment: CDR1 SGHNT and CDR2 YYREEE (reference sequence). With V trimmed by 6 bases and J by 7 bases, 9 bases remained unmatched. Here the CDR3 DNA reads TGTGCCAGCAAAACGACAGGGGGCGGACGTGGCTACACCTTC. Its translation is CASKTTGGGRGYTF. The complete variable domain, with remaining parts taken from reference TRBV5-4 and TRBJ1-2, reads ETGVTQSPTHLIKTRGQQVTLRCSSQSGHNTVSWYQQALGQGPQFIFQYYREEENGRGNFPPRFSGLQFPNYSSELNVNALELDDSALYLCASKTTGGGRGYTFGSGTRLTVV.